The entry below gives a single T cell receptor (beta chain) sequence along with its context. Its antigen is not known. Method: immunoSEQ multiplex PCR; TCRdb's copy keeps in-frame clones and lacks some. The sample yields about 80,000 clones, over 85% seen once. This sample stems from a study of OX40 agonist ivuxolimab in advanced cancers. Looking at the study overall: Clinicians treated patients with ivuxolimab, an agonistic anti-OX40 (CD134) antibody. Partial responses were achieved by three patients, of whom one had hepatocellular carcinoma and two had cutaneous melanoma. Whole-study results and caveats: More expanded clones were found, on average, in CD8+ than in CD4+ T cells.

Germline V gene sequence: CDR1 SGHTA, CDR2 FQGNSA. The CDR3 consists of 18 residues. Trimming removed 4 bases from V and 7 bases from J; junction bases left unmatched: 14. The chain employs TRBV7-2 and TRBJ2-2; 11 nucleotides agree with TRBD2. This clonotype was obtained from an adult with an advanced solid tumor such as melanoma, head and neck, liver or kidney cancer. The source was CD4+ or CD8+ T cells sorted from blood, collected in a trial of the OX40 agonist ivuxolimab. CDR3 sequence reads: CASSWYSGRDDGGGELFF. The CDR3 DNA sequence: TGTGCCAGCAGCTGGTATAGCGGGAGGGATGATGGCGGCGGGGAGCTGTTTTTT.